This T cell receptor beta chain was retrieved from a study of post-analysis software for immune sequencing data (dated by TCRdb to the mid-2010s). Regarding the complete study: Disease courses on record covered relapsing-remitting, secondary progressive and progressive-relapsing multiple sclerosis, though some patients had no subtype annotation. The patient repertoires were set against 11 previously published healthy control repertoires from donors whose ages ranged from roughly 6 to 27 years. A subset of samples was prepared in parallel using single-end sample barcoding, then pooled and co-amplified after Illumina adapter ligation.

To demonstrate the VDJtools post-analysis software, TCR beta repertoires were profiled from the peripheral blood of about a dozen young patients with multiple sclerosis. The multiple sclerosis patients were children and adolescents between roughly 6 and 17 years of age. Receptor libraries were prepared by PCR. The instrument given in TCRdb is Illumina HiSeq 2500. Unique molecular identifiers were incorporated into TCR beta cDNA libraries to reduce PCR and sequencing biases. About 500,000 cDNA molecules were obtained for every 1 to 10 million input T cells, so each molecule roughly corresponded to one T cell. The patient libraries were prepared and sequenced with the same protocol used for the earlier healthy control dataset. Samples belonging to the same batch were prepared together, multiplexed and sequenced on a shared HiSeq lane. Per the authors' processing: MIGEC handled the raw barcoded reads, throwing out single-read molecular identifier groups before consensus assembly and CDR3 extraction. VDJtools was used for post-analysis of the clonotype tables, with diversity normalized by down-sampling every dataset to the smallest sample size. Repertoire overlap clustering matched CDR3 amino acid but not nucleotide sequences to correct batch-related cross-sample contamination. The public sequencing data were trimmed at Q25 with fastp and processed into clonotypes with MiXCR by TCRdb, which kept only in-frame beta chains. CDR3 protein sequences are deduplicated, and each keeps its most common genes and DNA. What appears here as the V and J calls and clone size reflects TCRdb's work, not the paper's. A total of under 650,000 distinct CDR3 sequences appear in this sample, roughly 40% of them only once. The ten largest account for roughly 1.7% of the sample.

A word on this clonotype: Its target antigen remains unknown. The record has no base qualities; no much larger clone is one base away.

Paper-wide results and their limitations: Direct clustering with F measure showed strong co-clustering of samples prepared in the same batch, prompting a batch-effect correction. The control group was slightly older than the multiple sclerosis patient group. Patients showed significantly higher frequencies than controls for roughly five TRBV segments, among them TRBV5-6, TRBV5-1 and TRBV20-1. Multiple sclerosis patients had significantly lower normalized Chao1 diversity than controls, a result that suggests substantial peripheral T-cell clonal expansion.

The V and J ends are trimmed by 5 bases and 3 bases, leaving 11 bases between them. The germline V gene supplies CDR1 SNHLY and CDR2 FYNNEI. The CDR3 sequence holds 13 residues, the cysteine and phenylalanine included. The kept DNA is CDR3 alone, 39 bases in frame from the first base. The V and J segments used are TRBV2 and TRBJ2-7; the D gene is tentatively TRBD1 or TRBD2, each matching 5 bases. Sequenced sample: blood. The clonotype originates from a girl aged 10 to 17 with multiple sclerosis. CDR3 loop: CASSRDQDYEQYF. The DNA sequence is TGTGCCAGCAGTAGGGACCAGGACTACGAGCAGTACTTC.